The present T cell receptor beta chain was sequenced within a study of shared clonotypes between healthy human individuals. Within Nashville, Tennessee resided all donors, each a Caucasian adult. Data came from immunoSEQ multiplex PCR; TCRdb stores just in-frame clones and leaves some out. The table records some 1.5 million clones, nearly 99% of them present only once. This CDR3 has 15 residues. Trimming removed 2 bases at V and 5 bases at J, with 16 bases between. The germline CDR1 and CDR2 sequences are KGHSH and LQKENI. The material sequenced was naive CD4+ T cells sorted from blood. Documented subset: CD45RA+ positively selected. The chain has TRBV18 and TRBJ2-7; perhaps TRBD2 as D (6 bases). The clonotype was recovered from a man younger than 45 in good health. The CDR3 loop reads CASSPVAGSVHEQYF. The CDR3, as DNA: TGTGCCAGCTCACCAGTGGCCGGGAGTGTTCACGAGCAGTACTTC.